This T cell receptor beta chain was sequenced during a study of cytomegalovirus exposure and HLA in healthy donors. Remarks on this clone: Its specificity is unknown.

The germline CDR1 and CDR2 sequences are MNHNS and SASEGT. The CDR3 loop spans 15 amino acids. V lost 5 bases and J 0 bases, leaving 13 bases between the germline ends. General study results and limits: The CMV antigen specificity of a few CMV-associated chains was confirmed through in vitro analysis. According to the study, some 160 TCR beta chains were cytomegalovirus-associated. For most TCR sequences rarity was the rule, although some public TCRs occurred in many donors.

Vbeta (60) and Jbeta (13) primers were used in the PCR. The repertoire was sequenced with immunoSEQ multiplex PCR; TCRdb's copy has only in-frame clones and lacks some. The profile shows about 62,000 clones, over 60% of them singletons. The rearrangement joins TRBV6-1 to TRBJ1-1; a possible D gene is TRBD1 (5 bases). The receptor was derived from a woman in her 30s in good health and CMV-seronegative. The sequenced sample was PBMCs. CDR3 bases: TGTGCCAGCAGTTTCAGGCGGGGGTTGAACACTGAAGCTTTCTTT. Amino acids: CASSFRRGLNTEAFF.